Each of the 18 T cell receptor beta chains below was sequenced from the same sample in a study of neoadjuvant anti-PD-1 for oral cavity cancer. Time point of the sample: after neoadjuvant nivolumab, at surgical resection. The repertoire was sequenced with immunoSEQ multiplex PCR; TCRdb's copy has only in-frame clones and lacks some. The sample shows approximately 9,400 clones, around 68% of them seen only once. The sample here was PBMCs, taken after nivolumab (anti-PD-1) treatment. The receptor source for this set is a person between 40 and 85 years old with oral cavity squamous cell carcinoma.

V and J are TRBV6-4 and TRBJ2-2, with 9 bases fitting TRBD1. V lost 9 bases, J lost 3 bases, and 5 bases stayed unmatched. The CDR3 runs 14 residues. Germline V gives CDR1 MRHNA, CDR2 SNTAGT. The CDR3 bases are TGTGCCAGTAGGACAGGGGAGGACACCGGGGAGCTGTTTTTT. Translating gives CASRTGEDTGELFF.

The chain has TRBV7-8 and TRBJ2-7, with D possibly being TRBD2 (6 bases). The CDR3 spans 15 residues. Germline V gene lookup returns CDR1 SGHVS and CDR2 FQNEAQ. V lost 6 bases to trimming and J lost 2 bases, with 17 bases between them. CDR3 residues: CASRVGGTGAYEQYF. CDR3 DNA sequence: TGTGCCAGCAGGGTCGGAGGGACGGGCGCCTACGAGCAGTACTTC.

V gene TRBV7-2 combines with J gene TRBJ1-3; tentatively, D is TRBD1 (6 bases). The germline V and J ends were trimmed by 6 bases and 2 bases, with 11 bases remaining between them. Germline values: CDR1 SGHTA, CDR2 FQGNSA. The CDR3 has 14 amino acids. CDR3 protein: CASSSGDTGNTIYF. Here the CDR3 DNA reads TGTGCCAGCAGTTCGGGGGACACTGGAAACACCATATATTTT.

The chain recombines TRBV7-8 with TRBJ2-3; D is ambiguous. Germline loops: CDR1 SGHVS, CDR2 FQNEAQ. The CDR3 extends over 15 amino acids. V was clipped by 2 bases and J by 2 bases, with 11 bases between them. The CDR3, as DNA: TGTGCCAGCAGCTTAAACCCTCTCATCACAGATACGCAGTATTTT. Its translation is CASSLNPLITDTQYF.

This clone was seen a few times. This chain joins TRBV7-6 and TRBJ1-5; a possible D gene is TRBD1 (5 bases). The V gene lost 2 bases and the J gene lost 0 bases, with 11 bases spanning the gap. Looked up from germline, CDR1 is SGHVS and CDR2 is FNYEAQ. The CDR3 loop spans 16 amino acids. This CDR3 reads CASSLSPGVSNQPQHF. CDR3 sequence (DNA): TGTGCCAGCAGCTTAAGCCCGGGGGTTAGCAATCAGCCCCAGCATTTT.

The genes are TRBV15 and TRBJ2-1; 13 bases align to TRBD2. This CDR3 is 18 amino acids long. The trim removed 3 bases at V and 0 bases at J, leaving 5 bases unmatched. From germline, CDR1 is LNHNV and CDR2 YYDKDF (reference sequence). The CDR3 nucleotides read TGTGCCACCAGCAGGGGAGGGACTAGCGGGATCTCCTACAATGAGCAGTTCTTC. Its protein is CATSRGGTSGISYNEQFF.

The chain links TRBV11-2 to TRBJ1-1, with TRBD1 matching 7 bases. CDR3 length: 13 residues. From germline, CDR1 is SGHAT and CDR2 FQNNGV. V lost 1 base, J lost 7 bases, and 3 bases stayed unmatched. The CDR3 DNA reads as TGTGCCAGCAGCTTAGGGCCAGGGGGTGAAGCTTTCTTT. Translating it yields CASSLGPGGEAFF.

A few counts support this clone. The rearrangement links TRBV15 to TRBJ2-7; possibly TRBD1 for D (5 bases). Per germline, CDR1 LNHNV and CDR2 YYDKDF (reference sequence). The length of the CDR3 is 14 residues. V lost 2 bases to trimming and J lost 2 bases, with 10 bases between them. The CDR3 nucleotides are TGTGCCACCAGCAGAACCCGACAGACCTACGAGCAGTACTTC. Protein: CATSRTRQTYEQYF.

V usage is TRBV5-1 and J usage is TRBJ2-5, with 11 positions matching TRBD2. V lost 0 bases and J lost 4; bases outside the gene matches: 5. Germline V CDR1 and CDR2: SGHRS, YFSETQ. This CDR3 region has 16 residues. The CDR3 is CASSLGGTSGGETQYF. The CDR3 nucleotides read TGCGCCAGCAGCTTGGGAGGTACTAGCGGGGGAGAGACCCAGTACTTC.

This clone has just one count. V and J are TRBV27 and TRBJ2-1; 13 bases agree with TRBD2. The CDR3 length is 14 residues. The germline V gene encodes CDR1 MNHEY and CDR2 SMNVEV (reference sequence). Trimming cost V 8 bases and J 8 bases; bases outside gene matches: 6. The CDR3 region has the DNA TGTGCCAGCTCCCCACTAGCGGGGGGGGATGAGCAGTTCTTC. Its protein is CASSPLAGGDEQFF.

V and J are TRBV7-3 and TRBJ2-7; 7 bases are a match to TRBD2. In germline, CDR1 is SGHTA, CDR2 FQGTGA. The CDR3 is 15 residues long. The V segment lost 5 bases and the J segment 0 bases; nucleotides outside the gene matches: 7. CDR3 loop: CASSQSGTLSYEQYF. In DNA, the CDR3 is TGTGCCAGCAGCCAGAGCGGGACCCTCTCCTACGAGCAGTACTTC. Filled out from reference TRBV7-3 and TRBJ2-7, the complete variable domain reads GAGVSQTPSNKVTEKGKYVELRCDPISGHTALYWYRQSLGQGPEFLIYFQGTGAADDSGLPNDRFFAVRPEGSVSTLKIQRTERGDSAVYLCASSQSGTLSYEQYFGPGTRLTVT.

The gene calls are TRBV19 and TRBJ1-2, with TRBD1 as a possible D gene (6 bases). Germline V gene sequence: CDR1 LNHDA, CDR2 SQIVND (reference sequence). This CDR3 has 14 residues. V lost 8 bases to trimming and J lost 4 bases, with 17 bases between them. CDR3 DNA sequence: TGTGCCAGTTCCCGGGGTGCAGGGGTCTATGGCTACACCTTC. Protein: CASSRGAGVYGYTF. Drawing the rest from reference TRBV19 and TRBJ1-2, the complete variable domain is DGGITQSPKYLFRKEGQNVTLSCEQNLNHDAMYWYRQDPGQGLRLIYYSQIVNDFQKGDIAEGYSVSREKKESFPLTVTSAQKNPTAFYLCASSRGAGVYGYTFGSGTRLTVV.

The chain is built from TRBV27 and TRBJ2-7, with 10 nucleotides matching TRBD2. The CDR3 spans 17 residues. From germline, CDR1 is MNHEY and CDR2 SMNVEV (reference sequence). V shed 3 bases, J shed 0 bases, and the junction held 8 bases outside the gene matches. CDR3 residues: CASSLVAGGSFSYEQYF. The CDR3 DNA reads TGTGCCAGCAGTTTGGTAGCGGGAGGCTCATTCTCCTACGAGCAGTACTTC.

This clone was found a few times. The V and J genes are TRBV11-2 and TRBJ2-5, with D hard to call. This CDR3 region has 13 residues. The germline gives CDR1 SGHAT, CDR2 FQNNGV. V was cut by 0 bases and J by 3 bases, with 5 bases left in between. CDR3 in amino acids: CASSLEREETQYF. The CDR3 DNA reads as TGTGCCAGCAGCTTAGAAAGGGAAGAGACCCAGTACTTC.

The chain couples TRBV6-1 to TRBJ2-7; D perhaps matches TRBD2 (5 bases). Trimming took 7 bases from V and 4 from J, leaving 11 bases between them. The CDR3 consists of 12 residues. Germline values: CDR1 MNHNS, CDR2 SASEGT. The CDR3 here is CASNSGWYEQYF. The CDR3, as DNA: TGTGCCAGCAACTCGGGGTGGTACGAGCAGTACTTC.

The chain is built from TRBV4-2 and TRBJ2-1; TRBD2 aligns across 12 bases. The V gene's germline CDR1 is LGHNA and CDR2 YNFKEQ. This CDR3 is built from 16 residues. The junction had 8 bases not matched to a gene; V was cut back by 3 bases and J by 8 bases. CDR3 sequence (DNA): TGTGCCAGCAGCCAGACTAGCGGGGGCCAAGGGGATGAGCAGTTCTTC. Translating gives CASSQTSGGQGDEQFF.

This clone has just a few counts. The chain is built from TRBV19 and TRBJ1-2, with 7 bases that match TRBD1. Germline V CDR1 and CDR2: LNHDA, SQIVND (reference sequence). Unmatched junction bases numbered 9, after V lost 5 bases and J lost 3 bases. The CDR3 covers 15 residues. The CDR3 bases are TGTGCCAGTAGTTCTGACAGGGTCTACGACTATGGCTACACCTTC. This translates into CASSSDRVYDYGYTF. Variable domain in full (rest from reference TRBV19 and TRBJ1-2): DGGITQSPKYLFRKEGQNVTLSCEQNLNHDAMYWYRQDPGQGLRLIYYSQIVNDFQKGDIAEGYSVSREKKESFPLTVTSAQKNPTAFYLCASSSDRVYDYGYTFGSGTRLTVV.

This chain joins TRBV6-1 and TRBJ2-3; 9 positions match TRBD1. This CDR3 is 15 amino acids long. Germline CDR1 is MNHNS and CDR2 is SASEGT. With V trimmed by 11 bases and J by 3 bases, 12 bases remained unmatched. The CDR3 nucleotides are TGTGCCGGACGACCGGGACAGGGTTTGACAGATACGCAGTATTTT. The encoded protein is CAGRPGQGLTDTQYF.